Shown below are 25 T cell receptor beta chains from a single sample sequenced in a study of blood T cells in healthy people across ages. Primed by a sample-barcoded 5' primer and a J-beta primer mix, a second PCR proceeded for about 6 to 11 cycles. TCRdb analysed the 5' RACE reads with MiXCR anew, one entry per CDR3 protein. Of over a million distinct CDR3 sequences detected, 40% to 50% appear once; the ten largest clones hold 15% to 20%. The sample was blood. The receptors were sampled from a woman in her fifties or sixties in good health.

V is TRBV12-3 or TRBV12-4 and J is TRBJ2-5; a weak D match, TRBD2 (6 bases). This CDR3 has 15 amino acids. Trimming stripped 6 bases from V and 4 bases from J, with 18 bases between. CDR3 DNA sequence: TGTGCCAGCAGCTTCACTAGCTGGGATCGAGAGACCCAGTACTTC. It yields the protein CASSFTSWDRETQYF.

This chain links TRBV20-1 with TRBJ2-3; 11 bases align to TRBD2. Germline V gene data show CDR1 as DFQATT and CDR2 as SNEGSKA (reference sequence). V shed 5 bases and J 5 bases; nucleotides not matched to a gene: 3. This CDR3 has 13 amino acids. The DNA for the CDR3 is TGCAGTGCTGATGGACTAGCGGGAGATACGCAGTATTTT. It yields the protein CSADGLAGDTQYF.

This clonotype was observed once. The chain carries TRBV2 and TRBJ1-2; D uncertain. The length of the CDR3 is 15 residues. V lost 2 bases and J lost 2, with 12 bases in between. Germline V gene data show CDR1 as SNHLY and CDR2 as FYNNEI. The CDR3 spells CASSEWRMPNYGYTF. The CDR3 region has the DNA TGTGCCAGCAGTGAATGGCGGATGCCCAACTATGGCTACACCTTC.

This clonotype was counted a few times. V usage is TRBV28 and J usage is TRBJ2-1, with 8 bases that match TRBD2. Losses at the gene ends were 3 bases for V and 7 bases for J; bases not matched to a gene: 14. The germline gives CDR1 MDHEN, CDR2 SYDVKM. The CDR3 length is 17 residues. The CDR3 DNA follows: TGTGCCAGCAGTTTCCTAGTGAGGCTAGCGGGTGTAAATGAGCAGTTCTTC. It encodes CASSFLVRLAGVNEQFF.

V gene TRBV27 combines with J gene TRBJ1-2, with D possibly TRBD1 on 6 matching bases. Germline loops: CDR1 MNHEY, CDR2 SMNVEV (reference sequence). The CDR3 is 13 residues long. V was cut by 6 bases and J by 2 bases, with 10 bases left in between. The CDR3 reads CASRGQTNYGYTF. For the CDR3, the DNA is TGTGCCAGCAGAGGACAGACCAACTATGGCTACACCTTC.

DNA for the CDR3: TGTGCCAGCAGCCAAGATTTTGTCCAGGGGAACTATGGCTACACCTTC. Translated: CASSQDFVQGNYGYTF. The V call is TRBV3-1, the J call TRBJ1-2, with TRBD1 as a possible D gene (6 bases). Per germline, CDR1 LGHDT and CDR2 YNNKEL (reference sequence). This CDR3 is built from 16 residues. The V gene lost 0 bases and the J gene lost 2 bases, with 13 bases spanning the gap.

There are a few counts of this clonotype. The rearrangement uses TRBV10-3 and TRBJ1-2; no firm D call. The CDR3 has 12 amino acids. V lost 9 bases, J lost 8 bases, and 16 bases lay in between. Germline CDR1 reads ENHRY; CDR2 reads SYGVKD. In DNA, the CDR3 is TGTGCCATTCATACCCTCTTACAGGGCTACACCTTC. Protein sequence: CAIHTLLQGYTF.

V is TRBV18 and J is TRBJ2-5, with 8 bases that match TRBD2. The CDR3 runs to 15 residues. The ends lost 1 base at V and 7 bases at J; junction bases unmatched: 8. Germline-derived CDR1 and CDR2 are KGHSH and LQKENI. CDR3 bases: TGTGCCAGCTCACCACGCACTAGCGGAACGGGGACCCAGTACTTC. Protein product: CASSPRTSGTGTQYF.

This chain uses TRBV7-9 with TRBJ2-5; 7 positions match TRBD2. The last part of the DNA fits TRBJ2-7 better; the J call may be wrong. The CDR3 totals 15 residues. CDR1 is SEHNR and CDR2 is FQNEAQ in the germline V gene (reference sequence). The CDR3 here is CASSSLTSETYEQYF. The DNA of the CDR3 is TGTGCCAGCAGCTCCCTCACTAGCGAGACCTACGAGCAGTACTTC.

This clonotype was detected ten times or more. The chain uses TRBV12-3 or TRBV12-4 and TRBJ2-1; the match to TRBD2 covers 15 bases. This CDR3 comprises 14 residues. V lost 6 bases to trimming and J lost 15 bases; unmatched junction nucleotides: 9. The CDR3 is CASSGPGLAGGWFF. For the CDR3, the DNA is TGTGCCAGCAGCGGCCCGGGACTAGCGGGAGGATGGTTCTTC.

As regards this clonotype: At one end, the junction sequence differs from germline, possibly due to a read error. This chain's CDR3 is CAGSLGGSLTNIQYF. The DNA for the CDR3 is TGTGCCGGCAGCTTAGGCGGGAGCTTGACAAACATTCAGTACTTC. The chain carries TRBV5-5 and TRBJ2-4; 7 bases agree with TRBD2. CDR3 length equals 15 residues. Germline V gives CDR1 SGHKS, CDR2 YYEKEE (reference sequence).

The rearrangement joins TRBV11-2 to TRBJ1-5; no clear D gene. CDR1 is SGHAT, CDR2 FQNNGV, per germline. The germline V and J ends were trimmed by 1 base and 6 bases, with 10 bases remaining between them. The CDR3 runs 14 residues. The CDR3 DNA reads as TGTGCCAGCAGCTTAGTGGCGACGGGTCAGCCCCAGCATTTT. This gives the protein CASSLVATGQPQHF.

This clonotype was recorded a few times. The V call is TRBV18, the J call TRBJ2-5; D is unresolved. V dropped 3 bases and J dropped 5 bases, with 10 bases sitting between them. Per the germline V gene, CDR1 is KGHSH and CDR2 is LQKENI. The CDR3 sequence is 13 residues long. The DNA for the CDR3 is TGTGCCAGCTCACCCCAAAGGCAGGAGACCCAGTACTTC. It specifies CASSPQRQETQYF. Combining the CDR3 with reference TRBV18 and TRBJ2-5 gives the whole variable domain NAGVMQNPRHLVRRRGQEARLRCSPMKGHSHVYWYRQLPEEGLKFMVYLQKENIIDESGMPKERFSAEFPKEGPSILRIQQVVRGDSAAYFCASSPQRQETQYFGPGTRLLVL.

This clonotype has more than one count but fewer than ten. The V call is TRBV28, the J call TRBJ2-7; unclear D gene. Trimming stripped 3 bases from V and 3 bases from J, with 6 bases between. Germline CDR1 reads MDHEN; CDR2 reads SYDVKM. This CDR3 has 12 amino acids. This chain's CDR3 is CASSFGYYEQYF. CDR3 DNA sequence: TGTGCCAGCAGTTTTGGCTACTACGAGCAGTACTTC.

V gene TRBV20-1 combines with J gene TRBJ2-1; TRBD1 matches at 9 bases. Near its end, the DNA agrees better with TRBJ2-7, so the J call may be wrong. The CDR3 sequence is 16 residues long. The germline CDR1 and CDR2 sequences are DFQATT and SNEGSKA (reference sequence). The CDR3 region is CSASKGTGSSYNEQYF. CDR3 DNA sequence: TGCAGTGCTTCGAAAGGGACAGGGAGCTCCTACAATGAGCAGTACTTC.

In its sample, this clonotype was seen a few times. This chain connects TRBV5-6 to TRBJ1-1; D not resolved. V gave up 4 bases and J gave up 4 bases, with 20 bases separating them. The germline CDR1 and CDR2 sequences are SGHDT and YYEEEE. The CDR3 length is 16 residues. The CDR3 coding sequence is TGTGCCAGCAGCGCCGGACTCGGACTCGCCGGCACTGAAGCTTTCTTT. It specifies CASSAGLGLAGTEAFF.

This chain joins TRBV11-2 and TRBJ2-1; 9 bases fit TRBD1. The CDR3 is 14 residues long. Germline CDR1 reads SGHAT; CDR2 reads FQNNGV. Losses at the gene ends were 3 bases for V and 8 bases for J; bases not matched to a gene: 5. Here the CDR3 reads CASSFGTGQYEQFF. In DNA form, the CDR3 reads TGTGCCAGCAGCTTCGGGACAGGGCAGTATGAGCAGTTCTTC.

The V gene is TRBV6-5, the J gene TRBJ2-1; D is ambiguous. The CDR3 has 14 amino acids. The V end lost 4 bases, the J end lost 8 bases, and 15 bases lay between the germline ends. Germline V CDR1 and CDR2: MNHEY, SVGAGI. In nucleotides, the CDR3 is TGTGCCAGCAGTTCCTCTCGGGCCACAGATGAGCAGTTCTTC. Amino acid sequence: CASSSSRATDEQFF.

This sequence joins TRBV11-2 and TRBJ2-5; TRBD2 agrees at 7 bases. CDR1 is SGHAT, CDR2 FQNNGV, per germline. The CDR3 totals 16 residues. The V segment lost 1 base and the J segment 5 bases; nucleotides outside the gene matches: 10. The CDR3 DNA follows: TGTGCCAGCAGCTTAGTCTCGCGGGAGTTGGGGGAGACCCAGTACTTC. Translated: CASSLVSRELGETQYF.

The chain employs TRBV6-6 and TRBJ2-7; TRBD2 is a possible D gene (6 bases). CDR1 and CDR2 (germline): MNHNY, SVGAGI (reference sequence). The CDR3 is 15 residues long. V was clipped by 8 bases and J by 4 bases, with 21 bases between them. The CDR3 nucleotides read TGTGCCAGCGGAGGGGACGACTCTTTCACATACGAGCAGTACTTC. It codes for CASGGDDSFTYEQYF.

V is TRBV14 and J is TRBJ1-1, with a weak D call TRBD1 (6 bases). CDR1 is SGHDN and CDR2 is FVKESK in the germline V gene. This CDR3 has 16 residues. Trimming stripped 1 base from V and 1 base from J, with 13 bases between. Here the CDR3 reads CASSQVQGLKNTEAFF. The CDR3 nucleotides read TGTGCCAGCAGCCAAGTGCAGGGGTTGAAGAACACTGAAGCTTTCTTT.

This chain connects TRBV3-1 to TRBJ2-1; a weak D match, TRBD2 (5 bases). V was shortened by 7 bases and J by 9 bases, with 16 bases between the two germline ends. The germline gives CDR1 LGHDT, CDR2 YNNKEL (reference sequence). The CDR3 spans 13 residues. In nucleotides, the CDR3 is TGTGCCAGCATTTCGGGGTCTAGCACTGAGCAGTTCTTC. It encodes CASISGSSTEQFF.

J is TRBJ2-3 and V is TRBV6-4; TRBD1 aligns across 8 bases. Per the germline V gene, CDR1 is MRHNA and CDR2 is SNTAGT. Trimming cost V 4 bases and J 1 base; bases outside gene matches: 4. The length of the CDR3 is 15 residues. The CDR3 reads CASSATGGRTDTQYF. The CDR3 DNA is TGTGCCAGCAGTGCTACAGGGGGTCGCACAGATACGCAGTATTTT.

The chain recombines TRBV12-3 or TRBV12-4 with TRBJ1-1; D might be TRBD1 (6 bases). The CDR3 contains 12 residues. Trimming left V 6 bases short and J 4 bases short, with 9 bases between. The CDR3 reads CASRVGGTEAFF. The CDR3 nucleotides are TGTGCCAGCAGGGTAGGGGGCACTGAAGCTTTCTTT.

The chain combines TRBV5-1 with TRBJ1-6; maybe TRBD1 (5 bases). Germline V gives CDR1 SGHRS, CDR2 YFSETQ. The germline V and J ends were trimmed by 1 base and 7 bases, with 15 bases remaining between them. The CDR3 consists of 16 residues. The CDR3 DNA reads TGCGCCAGCAGCTTGTCCGGGACGGCAGAGAATTCACCCCTCCACTTT. Protein sequence: CASSLSGTAENSPLHF. Looking up the rest from reference TRBV5-1 and TRBJ1-6 gives the full variable domain: KAGVTQTPRYLIKTRGQQVTLSCSPISGHRSVSWYQQTPGQGLQFLFEYFSETQRNKGNFPGRFSGRQFSNSRSEMNVSTLELGDSALYLCASSLSGTAENSPLHFGNGTRLTVT.